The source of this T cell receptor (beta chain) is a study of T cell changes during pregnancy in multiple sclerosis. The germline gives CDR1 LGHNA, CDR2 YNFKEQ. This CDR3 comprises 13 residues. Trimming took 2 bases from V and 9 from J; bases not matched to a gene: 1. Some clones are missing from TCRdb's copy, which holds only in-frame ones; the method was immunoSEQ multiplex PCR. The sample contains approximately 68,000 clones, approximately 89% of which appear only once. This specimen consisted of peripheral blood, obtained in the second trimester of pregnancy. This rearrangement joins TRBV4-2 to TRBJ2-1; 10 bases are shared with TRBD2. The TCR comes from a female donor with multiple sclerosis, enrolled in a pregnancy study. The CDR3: CASSQRTSGEQFF. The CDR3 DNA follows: TGTGCCAGCAGCCAACGGACTAGCGGTGAGCAGTTCTTC.